These 21 T cell receptor beta chains were all obtained from the same sample, sequenced in a study of T cells in Graves' hyperthyroidism and ophthalmopathy. Using RNA transcripts as the source, TCR beta CDR3 regions were amplified. The TCR CDR3 first-round RT-PCR relied on the HTBI primer set. TCRdb re-called the multiplex PCR reads with MiXCR, one entry per CDR3 protein. The repertoire holds approximately 400,000 distinct CDR3 sequences, with around 25% as singletons. Material: blood. The source is a man aged 50-59 years with Graves' hyperthyroidism.

In nucleotides, the CDR3 is TGCAGTGCGATTCGGACTAAGGAGCAGTTCTTC. It yields the protein CSAIRTKEQFF. V gene TRBV20-1 combines with J gene TRBJ2-1; possibly TRBD2 for D (6 bases). The CDR3 contains 11 residues. Trimming stripped 6 bases from V and 10 bases from J, with 13 bases between. Per germline, CDR1 DFQATT and CDR2 SNEGSKA (reference sequence).

This sequence joins TRBV12-5 and TRBJ2-7; D is ambiguous. Deletions cut 7 bases from V and 6 bases from J, with 10 bases between. The CDR3 is made up of 11 amino acids. The germline V gene encodes CDR1 LGHNT and CDR2 FRNRAP. The CDR3 DNA follows: TGTGCTAGTGCCGAACAGTTCGAGCAGTACTTC. It yields the protein CASAEQFEQYF.

This chain joins TRBV7-2 and TRBJ2-7; D gene unclear. V lost 10 bases, J lost 4 bases, and 14 bases lay in between. Germline CDR1 reads SGHTA; CDR2 reads FQGNSA. The CDR3 sequence is 12 residues long. CDR3 coding DNA: TGTGCCACCAGTGACCCCGGGTACGAGCAGTACTTC. Translated, it gives CATSDPGYEQYF. The whole variable domain, filled in from reference TRBV7-2 and TRBJ2-7, reads GAGVSQSPSNKVTEKGKDVELRCDPISGHTALYWYRQSLGQGLEFLIYFQGNSAPDKSGLPSDRFSAERTGGSVSTLTIQRTQQEDSAVYLCATSDPGYEQYFGPGTRLTVT.

The V and J genes are TRBV27 and TRBJ1-1, with D perhaps TRBD1 (6 bases). CDR3 length equals 13 residues. V lost 6 bases and J lost 7, with 15 bases in between. Germline V lookup: CDR1 MNHEY, CDR2 SMNVEV (reference sequence). The CDR3 DNA reads as TGTGCCAGCAGAACCTATCCAGGGGTTGAAGCTTTCTTT. It encodes CASRTYPGVEAFF.

The sample holds a few counts of this clonotype. The chain combines TRBV6-1 with TRBJ1-5; no firm D call. The CDR3 spans 15 residues. V shed 5 bases and J shed 7 bases, with 18 bases lying between them. CDR1 and CDR2 from the germline V gene are MNHNS and SASEGT. The CDR3 DNA reads TGTGCCAGCAGTCATAATGCCGGCTCCTGGCAGCCCCAGCATTTT. This encodes CASSHNAGSWQPQHF.

The gene calls are TRBV6-1 and TRBJ1-1, with D maybe TRBD1 (5 bases). The CDR3 covers 16 residues. Germline values: CDR1 MNHNS, CDR2 SASEGT. V was shortened by 8 bases and J by 2 bases, with 21 bases between the two germline ends. This chain's CDR3 is CASWVTGTATNTEAFF. CDR3 DNA: TGTGCCAGCTGGGTGACCGGGACGGCAACCAACACTGAAGCTTTCTTT.

This clonotype was observed a single time. This chain connects TRBV5-4 to TRBJ1-2; D unclear. The V gene's germline CDR1 is SGHNT and CDR2 YYREEE (reference sequence). The CDR3 spans 14 residues. V was clipped by 3 bases and J by 4 bases, with 13 bases between them. CDR3 protein: CASSSSRRAYGYTF. The DNA for the CDR3 is TGTGCCAGCAGCTCCTCGAGGCGCGCCTATGGCTACACCTTC.

Only a few counts were recorded for this clonotype. The J gene is TRBJ2-1, the V gene TRBV2; 7 bases are shared with TRBD1. The CDR3 totals 13 residues. Germline V lookup: CDR1 SNHLY, CDR2 FYNNEI. V gave up 9 bases and J gave up 5 bases; unmatched junction bases: 7. The CDR3, as DNA: TGTGCCAGTGACAGGGATAGGAACAATGAGCAGTTCTTC. Translation: CASDRDRNNEQFF. Based on the CDR3 plus reference TRBV2 and TRBJ2-1, the full variable domain is EPEVTQTPSHQVTQMGQEVILRCVPISNHLYFYWYRQILGQKVEFLVSFYNNEISEKSEIFDDQFSVERPDGSNFTLKIRSTKLEDSAMYFCASDRDRNNEQFFGPGTRLTVL.

This clonotype was observed a few times. The V and J genes are TRBV20-1 and TRBJ2-1, with 8 bases lining up with TRBD2. Germline CDR1 DFQATT, CDR2 SNEGSKA (reference sequence). This CDR3 has 14 residues. After removal of 5 bases from V and 8 bases from J, the junction contained 11 bases not matched to a gene. CDR3 in amino acids: CSAAGTRFGDEQFF. The CDR3 DNA reads as TGCAGTGCTGCCGGGACTAGGTTTGGGGATGAGCAGTTCTTC.

The gene calls are TRBV20-1 and TRBJ1-2; D is uncertain. Germline CDR1 DFQATT, CDR2 SNEGSKA (reference sequence). V dropped 1 base and J dropped 0 bases, with 12 bases sitting between them. The CDR3 spans 15 residues. The CDR3 reads CSARVGGDSNYGYTF. CDR3 DNA sequence: TGCAGTGCTAGAGTAGGAGGCGACTCTAACTATGGCTACACCTTC.

The DNA for the CDR3 is TGTGCCAGCAGCGCCTGGACAGCTGGAACCGGGGAGCTGTTTTTT. Translation: CASSAWTAGTGELFF. The chain recombines TRBV9 with TRBJ2-2; TRBD1 is a possible D gene (6 bases). This CDR3 region has 15 residues. The ends were cut back, 3 bases at V and 5 bases at J, with 14 bases in the middle. Germline V gives CDR1 SGDLS, CDR2 YYNGEE. The entire variable domain, with the rest obtained from reference TRBV9 and TRBJ2-2, is as follows: DSGVTQTPKHLITATGQRVTLRCSPRSGDLSVYWYQQSLDQGLQFLIQYYNGEERAKGNILERFSAQQFPDLHSELNLSSLELGDSALYFCASSAWTAGTGELFFGEGSRLTVL.

This clonotype was detected ten times or more. V usage is TRBV12-5 and J usage is TRBJ2-3; 10 nucleotides line up with TRBD2. After removal of 7 bases from V and 6 bases from J, the junction contained 13 bases not matched to a gene. The CDR3 extends over 16 amino acids. Germline CDR1 reads LGHNT; CDR2 reads FRNRAP. The CDR3 spells CASVSAGGSGLDTQYF. In DNA, the CDR3 is TGTGCTAGTGTATCAGCGGGAGGGTCCGGTTTGGATACGCAGTATTTT.

This clonotype was observed many times. This chain links TRBV3-1 with TRBJ2-1; D is perhaps TRBD1 (5 bases). The germline V gene has CDR1 LGHDT and CDR2 YNNKEL (reference sequence). The CDR3 totals 14 residues. Between the trimmed V and J ends, which lost 2 bases and 3 bases, there was a span of 8 bases. The CDR3 reads CASSQLDNYNEQFF. Written as DNA, the CDR3 is TGTGCCAGCAGCCAACTGGACAACTACAATGAGCAGTTCTTC.

The chain is built from TRBV7-3 and TRBJ1-1; a possible D gene is TRBD1 (5 bases). The germline gives CDR1 SGHTA, CDR2 FQGTGA. Trimming removed 2 bases at V and 1 base at J, with 11 bases between. The CDR3 contains 15 residues. The CDR3 DNA reads as TGTGCCAGCAGCTTACTTGGACATCAGAACACTGAAGCTTTCTTT. Translating it yields CASSLLGHQNTEAFF.

Comments on this clonotype: This may stem from a read error, because a much larger clone lies one nucleotide away. V is TRBV3-1 and J is TRBJ1-1; 9 positions match TRBD1. Germline CDR1 LGHDT, CDR2 YNNKEL (reference sequence). Trimming removed 3 bases from V and 4 bases from J; junction bases left unmatched: 12. This CDR3 has 17 amino acids. For the CDR3, the DNA is TGTGCCAGCAGCCACTCGAACAGGGGGCGCGGGAGCACTGAAGCTTTCTTT. Its translation is CASSHSNRGRGSTEAFF.

This clonotype was observed at least ten times. The rearrangement joins TRBV11-3 to TRBJ2-3, with D unresolved. Trimming cost V 0 bases and J 6 bases, with 4 bases left between them. The CDR3 runs to 12 residues. Germline V gene data show CDR1 as SGHNT and CDR2 as YENEEA. The CDR3 DNA reads TGTGCCAGCAGCTTAGATTTGGATACGCAGTATTTT. Amino acid sequence: CASSLDLDTQYF. Using reference TRBV11-3 and TRBJ2-3 for the parts outside the CDR3, the full variable domain is EAGVVQSPRYKIIEKKQPVAFWCNPISGHNTLYWYLQNLGQGPELLIRYENEEAVDDSQLPKDRFSAERLKGVDSTLKIQPAELGDSAVYLCASSLDLDTQYFGPGTRLTVL.

In its sample, this clonotype was seen a few times. This chain joins TRBV19 and TRBJ1-5, with D unclear. The length of the CDR3 is 12 residues. The V end was cut by 3 bases, the J end by 5 bases, with 5 bases between. The V gene's germline CDR1 is LNHDA and CDR2 SQIVND (reference sequence). In DNA, the CDR3 is TGTGCCAGTAGTATGTTGTATCAGCCCCAGCATTTT. It encodes CASSMLYQPQHF.

With regard to this clonotype: It may be a read error: a sequence one base away is much more abundant. This chain joins TRBV6-1 and TRBJ2-3; perhaps TRBD2 as D (6 bases). The germline gives CDR1 MNHNS, CDR2 SASEGT. The V gene lost 5 bases and the J gene lost 4 bases, with 16 bases spanning the gap. CDR3 length: 15 residues. The CDR3, as DNA: TGTGCCAGCAGTCATCAGGGCGCTAGCGCAGATACGCAGTATTTT. This gives the protein CASSHQGASADTQYF.

The chain has TRBV19 and TRBJ1-2, with a tentative D call TRBD1 (5 bases). The germline V gene has CDR1 LNHDA and CDR2 SQIVND (reference sequence). Trimming cost V 1 base and J 0 bases, with 15 bases left between them. The CDR3 contains 17 residues. CDR3 sequence: CASSIAMGGRSNYGYTF. CDR3 nucleotides: TGTGCCAGTAGTATAGCGATGGGGGGACGATCTAACTATGGCTACACCTTC.

This chain links TRBV27 with TRBJ2-1; a weak D match, TRBD1 (6 bases). Germline values: CDR1 MNHEY, CDR2 SMNVEV (reference sequence). This CDR3 is 19 amino acids long. Trimming removed 7 bases at V and 1 base at J, with 26 bases between. The CDR3 region has the DNA TGTGCCAGCATAGAAAGGATCTCCCCAGGGGTACCTTCCTACAATGAGCAGTTCTTC. It yields the protein CASIERISPGVPSYNEQFF.

There are a few counts of this clonotype. The V call is TRBV29-1, the J call TRBJ2-7; either TRBD1 or TRBD2 may supply D (7 bases each). Germline V gene data show CDR1 as SQVTM and CDR2 as ANQGSEA. V lost 6 bases to trimming and J lost 4 bases, with 22 bases between them. The CDR3 is 15 amino acids. CDR3 DNA sequence: TGCAGCGTCGCGCAGGGACAGAGGGGGGGTTACGAGCAGTACTTC. Protein: CSVAQGQRGGYEQYF.